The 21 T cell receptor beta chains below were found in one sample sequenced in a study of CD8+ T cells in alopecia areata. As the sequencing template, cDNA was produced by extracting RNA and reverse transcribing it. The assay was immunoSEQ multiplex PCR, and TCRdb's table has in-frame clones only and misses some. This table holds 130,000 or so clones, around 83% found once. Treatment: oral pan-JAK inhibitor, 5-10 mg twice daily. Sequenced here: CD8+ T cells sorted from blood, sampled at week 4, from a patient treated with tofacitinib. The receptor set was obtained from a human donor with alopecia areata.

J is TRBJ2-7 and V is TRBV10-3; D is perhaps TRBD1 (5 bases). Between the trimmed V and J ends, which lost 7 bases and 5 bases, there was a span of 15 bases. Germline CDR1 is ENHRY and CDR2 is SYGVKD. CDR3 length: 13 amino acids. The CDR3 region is CAIMGQAPHEQYF. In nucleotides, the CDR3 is TGTGCCATCATGGGGCAGGCACCCCACGAGCAGTACTTC.

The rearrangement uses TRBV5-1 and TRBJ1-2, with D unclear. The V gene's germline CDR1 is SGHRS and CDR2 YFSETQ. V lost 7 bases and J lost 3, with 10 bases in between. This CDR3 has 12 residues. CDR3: CASGWRYYGYTF. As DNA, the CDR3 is TGCGCCAGCGGCTGGAGATACTATGGCTACACCTTC.

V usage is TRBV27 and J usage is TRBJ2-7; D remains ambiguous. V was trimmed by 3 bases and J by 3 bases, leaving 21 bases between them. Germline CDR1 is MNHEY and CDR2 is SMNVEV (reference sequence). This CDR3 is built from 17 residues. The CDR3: CASSFTESMGLGYEQYF. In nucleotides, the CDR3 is TGTGCCAGCAGTTTCACCGAATCTATGGGGTTGGGCTACGAGCAGTACTTC.

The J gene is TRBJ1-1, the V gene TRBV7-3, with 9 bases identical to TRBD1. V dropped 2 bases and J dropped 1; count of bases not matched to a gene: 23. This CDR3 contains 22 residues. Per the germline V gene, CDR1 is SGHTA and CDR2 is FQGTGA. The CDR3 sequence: CASSLLPPVKGDRAPSNTEAFF. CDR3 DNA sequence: TGTGCCAGCAGCTTACTCCCCCCCGTAAAGGGGGACAGGGCACCCTCGAACACTGAAGCTTTCTTT.

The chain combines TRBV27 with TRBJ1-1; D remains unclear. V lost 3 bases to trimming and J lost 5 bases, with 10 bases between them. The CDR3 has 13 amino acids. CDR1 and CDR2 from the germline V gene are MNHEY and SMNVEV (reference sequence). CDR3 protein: CASSLMVGTEAFF. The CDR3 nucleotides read TGTGCCAGCAGTTTGATGGTCGGTACTGAAGCTTTCTTT.

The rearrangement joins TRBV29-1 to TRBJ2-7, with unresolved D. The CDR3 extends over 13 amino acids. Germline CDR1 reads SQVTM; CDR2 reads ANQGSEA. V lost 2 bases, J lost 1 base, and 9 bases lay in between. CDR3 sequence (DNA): TGCAGCGTTGAAACCACACGTTCCTACGAGCAGTACTTC. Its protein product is CSVETTRSYEQYF.

CDR3 nucleotides: TGTGCCAGCAGCTTATGGGGGGGCTCCTACAATGAGCAGTTCTTC. Protein product: CASSLWGGSYNEQFF. The rearrangement links TRBV7-2 to TRBJ2-1, with 7 bases fitting TRBD2. CDR1 SGHTA and CDR2 FQGNSA come from the germline V gene. This CDR3 spans 15 amino acids. After removal of 2 bases from V and 0 bases from J, the junction contained 1 base not matched to a gene. Looking up the rest from reference TRBV7-2 and TRBJ2-1 gives the full variable domain: GAGVSQSPSNKVTEKGKDVELRCDPISGHTALYWYRQSLGQGLEFLIYFQGNSAPDKSGLPSDRFSAERTGGSVSTLTIQRTQQEDSAVYLCASSLWGGSYNEQFFGPGTRLTVL.

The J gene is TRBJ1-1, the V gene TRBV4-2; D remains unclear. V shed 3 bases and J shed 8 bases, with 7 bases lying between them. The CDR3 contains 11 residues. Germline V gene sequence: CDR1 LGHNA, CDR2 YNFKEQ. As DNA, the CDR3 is TGTGCCAGCAGCCAGGGAAACGAAGCTTTCTTT. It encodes CASSQGNEAFF.

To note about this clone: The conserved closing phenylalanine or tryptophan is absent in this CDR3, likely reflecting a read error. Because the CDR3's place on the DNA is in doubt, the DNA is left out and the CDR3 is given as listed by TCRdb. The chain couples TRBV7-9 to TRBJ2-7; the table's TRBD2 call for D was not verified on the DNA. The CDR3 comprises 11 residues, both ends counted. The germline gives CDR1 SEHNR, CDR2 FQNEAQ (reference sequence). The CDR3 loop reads CASSSPGTYLT.

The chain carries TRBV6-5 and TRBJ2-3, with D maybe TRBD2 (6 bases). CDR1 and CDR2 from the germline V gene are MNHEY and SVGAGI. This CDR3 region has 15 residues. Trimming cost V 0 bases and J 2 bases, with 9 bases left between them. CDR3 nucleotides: TGTGCCAGCAGTTACTCAGGCGGGGACACAGATACGCAGTATTTT. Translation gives CASSYSGGDTDTQYF.

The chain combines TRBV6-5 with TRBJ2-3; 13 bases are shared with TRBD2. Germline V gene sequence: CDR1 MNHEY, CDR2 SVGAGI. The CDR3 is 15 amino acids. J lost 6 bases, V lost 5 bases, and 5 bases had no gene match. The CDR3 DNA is TGTGCCAGCAGTGTTACTAGCGGGGGGGCGGATACGCAGTATTTT. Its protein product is CASSVTSGGADTQYF.

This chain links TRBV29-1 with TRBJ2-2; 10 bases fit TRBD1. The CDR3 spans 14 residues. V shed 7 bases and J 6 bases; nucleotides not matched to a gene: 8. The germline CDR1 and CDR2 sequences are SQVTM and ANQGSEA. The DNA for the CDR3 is TGCAGCGCCGTAGACAGGGGGCAGTCCGGGGAGCTGTTTTTT. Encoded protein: CSAVDRGQSGELFF.

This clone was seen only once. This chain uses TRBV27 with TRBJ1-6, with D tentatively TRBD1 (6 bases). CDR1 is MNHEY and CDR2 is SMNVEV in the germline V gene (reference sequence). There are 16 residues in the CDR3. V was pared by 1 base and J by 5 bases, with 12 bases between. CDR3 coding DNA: TGTGCCAGCAGTTTATTGGACAGTTCGCATAATTCACCCCTCCACTTT. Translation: CASSLLDSSHNSPLHF.

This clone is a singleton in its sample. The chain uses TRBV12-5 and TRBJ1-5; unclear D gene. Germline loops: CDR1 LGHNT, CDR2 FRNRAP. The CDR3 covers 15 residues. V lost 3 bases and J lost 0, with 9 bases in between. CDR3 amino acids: CASGLTTDSNQPQHF. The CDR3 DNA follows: TGTGCTAGTGGTTTAACGACGGATAGCAATCAGCCCCAGCATTTT. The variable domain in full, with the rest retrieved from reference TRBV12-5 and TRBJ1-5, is DARVTQTPRHKVTEMGQEVTMRCQPILGHNTVFWYRQTMMQGLELLAYFRNRAPLDDSGMPKDRFSAEMPDATLATLKIQPSEPRDSAVYFCASGLTTDSNQPQHFGDGTRLSIL.

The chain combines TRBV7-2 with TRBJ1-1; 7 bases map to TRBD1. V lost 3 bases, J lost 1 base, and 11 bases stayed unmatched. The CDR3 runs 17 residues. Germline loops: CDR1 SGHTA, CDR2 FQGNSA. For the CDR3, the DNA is TGTGCCAGCAGCTTTATGGGGCGGGGACAGAAGAACACTGAAGCTTTCTTT. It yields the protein CASSFMGRGQKNTEAFF.

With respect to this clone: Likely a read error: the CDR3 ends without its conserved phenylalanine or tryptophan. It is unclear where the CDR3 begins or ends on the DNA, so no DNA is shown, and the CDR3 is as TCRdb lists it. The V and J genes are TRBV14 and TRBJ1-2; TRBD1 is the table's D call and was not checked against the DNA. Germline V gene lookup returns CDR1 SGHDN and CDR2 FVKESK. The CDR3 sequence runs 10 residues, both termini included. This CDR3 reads CASSQLRAGA.

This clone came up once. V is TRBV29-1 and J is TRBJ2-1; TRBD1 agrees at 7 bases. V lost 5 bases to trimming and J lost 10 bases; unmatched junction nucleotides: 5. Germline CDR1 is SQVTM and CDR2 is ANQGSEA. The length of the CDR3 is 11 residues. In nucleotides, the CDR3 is TGCAGCGTTAAAAGGGACAGAGAGCAGTTCTTC. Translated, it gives CSVKRDREQFF.

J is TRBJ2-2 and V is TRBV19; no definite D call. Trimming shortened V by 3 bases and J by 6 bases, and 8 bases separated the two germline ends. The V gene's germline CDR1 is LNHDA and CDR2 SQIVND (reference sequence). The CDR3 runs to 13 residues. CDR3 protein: CASSIISSGELFF. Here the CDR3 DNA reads TGTGCCAGTAGTATTATAAGTTCCGGGGAGCTGTTTTTT. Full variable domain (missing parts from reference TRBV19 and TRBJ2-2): DGGITQSPKYLFRKEGQNVTLSCEQNLNHDAMYWYRQDPGQGLRLIYYSQIVNDFQKGDIAEGYSVSREKKESFPLTVTSAQKNPTAFYLCASSIISSGELFFGEGSRLTVL.

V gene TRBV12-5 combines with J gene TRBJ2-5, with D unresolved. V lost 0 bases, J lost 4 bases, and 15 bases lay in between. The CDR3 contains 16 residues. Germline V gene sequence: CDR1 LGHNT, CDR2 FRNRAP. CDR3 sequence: CASGLVNTRRLETQYF. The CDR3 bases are TGTGCTAGTGGTTTGGTTAACACCCGACGTTTAGAGACCCAGTACTTC.

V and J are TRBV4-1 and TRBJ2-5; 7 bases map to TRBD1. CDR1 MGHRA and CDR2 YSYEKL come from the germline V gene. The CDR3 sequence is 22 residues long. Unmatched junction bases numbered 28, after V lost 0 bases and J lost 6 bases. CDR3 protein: CASSQDLRGLEPGTVLLQTQYF. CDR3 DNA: TGCGCCAGCAGCCAAGACCTTCGAGGGTTGGAACCCGGGACAGTACTTCTACAGACCCAGTACTTC.

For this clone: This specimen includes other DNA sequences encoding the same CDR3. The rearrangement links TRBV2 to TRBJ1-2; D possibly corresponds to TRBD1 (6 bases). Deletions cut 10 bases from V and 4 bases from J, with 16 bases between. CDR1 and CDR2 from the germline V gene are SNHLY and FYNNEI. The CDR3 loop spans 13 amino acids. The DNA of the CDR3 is TGTGCCAACTCAGACAGGCAGGCCTATGGCTACACCTTC. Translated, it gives CANSDRQAYGYTF.